This T cell receptor (beta chain) was recovered during a study of T cells after yellow fever vaccination. A few counts support this clonotype. In germline, CDR1 is DFQATT, CDR2 SNEGSKA (reference sequence). There are 14 residues in the CDR3. Germline trimming cut 4 bases from V and 3 bases from J; bases unmatched to any gene: 8. TCRdb reprocessed the 5' RACE reads via MiXCR and lists one record per CDR3 protein. The sample consists of around 310,000 distinct CDR3 sequences, more than 8.5% of them appearing once. Sequenced material: PBMCs, taken on the day of the first yellow fever vaccination. The rearrangement joins TRBV20-1 to TRBJ1-1; 7 nucleotides align to TRBD1. The origin of this receptor is a man aged 18-30 years who received the YFV17D yellow fever vaccine. The CDR3 region has the DNA TGCAGTGCTAAAAGAAAGGGGGCTCACACTGAAGCTTTCTTT. It translates to CSAKRKGAHTEAFF.